One and the same sample provided the 5 T cell receptor beta chains below, sequenced in a study of cytomegalovirus exposure and HLA in healthy donors. The PCR used 60 Vbeta and 13 Jbeta primers. Profiling relied on immunoSEQ multiplex PCR, and the TCRdb table lists in-frame clones only, not all of them. The sample has about 65,000 clones; less than 70% are singletons. Input material: PBMCs. The receptors come from a man younger than 40 in good health and CMV-seronegative.

This chain uses TRBV5-1 with TRBJ2-1, with TRBD2 identical over 15 bases. J lost 0 bases, V lost 4 bases, and 5 bases had no gene match. This CDR3 is built from 18 residues. From germline, CDR1 is SGHRS and CDR2 YFSETQ. The CDR3 sequence is CASSPGLAGGLSYNEQFF. The CDR3 nucleotides read TGCGCCAGCAGCCCCGGACTAGCGGGGGGGCTCTCCTACAATGAGCAGTTCTTC.

This rearrangement joins TRBV4-1 to TRBJ2-7, with 7 positions matching TRBD1. Trimming cost V 4 bases and J 7 bases; bases outside gene matches: 13. This CDR3 spans 15 amino acids. In germline, CDR1 is MGHRA, CDR2 YSYEKL. This CDR3 is CASSPTLNRGKEQYF. DNA for the CDR3: TGCGCCAGCAGCCCAACACTGAACAGGGGTAAAGAGCAGTACTTC.

This clone occurred a few times. The chain carries TRBV4-1 and TRBJ2-5; 10 bases are a match to TRBD1. The CDR3 is 16 amino acids. Germline CDR1 is MGHRA and CDR2 is YSYEKL. V was pared by 3 bases and J by 2 bases, with 6 bases of the junction left unmatched. CDR3 DNA: TGCGCCAGCAGCCAGGGGGACAGGGGCGGTCAAGAGACCCAGTACTTC. This translates into CASSQGDRGGQETQYF.

The chain is built from TRBV4-1 and TRBJ2-6; 8 bases match TRBD1. The CDR3 runs to 15 residues. J gave up 6 bases and V 3 bases, and 4 bases lay outside the gene matches. Germline CDR1 MGHRA, CDR2 YSYEKL. CDR3 protein: CASSQRQGLANVLTF. The CDR3, as DNA: TGCGCCAGCAGCCAGCGACAGGGGTTGGCCAACGTCCTGACTTTC.

This clone occurred a few times. The chain carries TRBV11-2 and TRBJ2-1; maybe TRBD2 (5 bases). Germline-derived CDR1 and CDR2 are SGHAT and FQNNGV. Trimming removed 5 bases at V and 6 bases at J, with 8 bases between. The CDR3 is 12 residues long. CDR3 protein: CASSLAGNEQFF. The CDR3 region has the DNA TGTGCCAGCAGCCTCGCGGGCAATGAGCAGTTCTTC.